Only a few counts were recorded for the clone carrying this T cell receptor (beta chain). Its specificity is unknown. Unique molecular identifiers were carried by the TCR beta cDNA libraries. TCRdb analysed the PCR reads with MiXCR anew, one entry per CDR3 protein. The sample lists about 200,000 distinct CDR3 sequences; roughly 30% were seen once. The CDR3 has 14 residues. CDR1 SQVTM and CDR2 ANQGSEA come from the germline V gene. Losses at the gene ends were 7 bases for V and 1 base for J; bases not matched to a gene: 8. The data were obtained in a study of post-analysis software for immune sequencing data. The study, taken as a whole, reports: In patients, TRBV5-6, TRBV5-1 and TRBV20-1 belonged to four or five TRBV segments found more frequently than in controls.

This chain links TRBV29-1 with TRBJ2-3, with 7 bases that match TRBD1. The TCR was taken from a girl younger than 18 with multiple sclerosis. Sequenced: blood. CDR3 protein: CSGSPTGGTDTQYF. DNA for the CDR3: TGCAGCGGAAGCCCCACAGGGGGCACAGATACGCAGTATTTT.